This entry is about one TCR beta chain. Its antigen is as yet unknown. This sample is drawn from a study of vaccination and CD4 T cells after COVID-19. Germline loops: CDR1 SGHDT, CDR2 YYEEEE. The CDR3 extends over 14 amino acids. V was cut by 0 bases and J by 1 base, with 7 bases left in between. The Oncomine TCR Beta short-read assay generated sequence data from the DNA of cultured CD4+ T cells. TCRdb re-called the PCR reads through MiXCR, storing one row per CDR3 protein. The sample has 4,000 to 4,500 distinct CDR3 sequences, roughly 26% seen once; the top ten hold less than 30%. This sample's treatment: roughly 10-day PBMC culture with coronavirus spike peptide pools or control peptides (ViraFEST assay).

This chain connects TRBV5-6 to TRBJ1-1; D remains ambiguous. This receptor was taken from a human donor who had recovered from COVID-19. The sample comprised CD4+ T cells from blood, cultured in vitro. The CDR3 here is CASSLDGQNTEAFF. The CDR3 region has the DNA TGTGCCAGCAGCTTGGACGGCCAGAACACTGAAGCTTTCTTT. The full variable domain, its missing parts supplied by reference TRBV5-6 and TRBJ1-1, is DAGVTQSPTHLIKTRGQQVTLRCSPKSGHDTVSWYQQALGQGPQFIFQYYEEEERQRGNFPDRFSGHQFPNYSSELNVNALLLGDSALYLCASSLDGQNTEAFFGQGTRLTVV.